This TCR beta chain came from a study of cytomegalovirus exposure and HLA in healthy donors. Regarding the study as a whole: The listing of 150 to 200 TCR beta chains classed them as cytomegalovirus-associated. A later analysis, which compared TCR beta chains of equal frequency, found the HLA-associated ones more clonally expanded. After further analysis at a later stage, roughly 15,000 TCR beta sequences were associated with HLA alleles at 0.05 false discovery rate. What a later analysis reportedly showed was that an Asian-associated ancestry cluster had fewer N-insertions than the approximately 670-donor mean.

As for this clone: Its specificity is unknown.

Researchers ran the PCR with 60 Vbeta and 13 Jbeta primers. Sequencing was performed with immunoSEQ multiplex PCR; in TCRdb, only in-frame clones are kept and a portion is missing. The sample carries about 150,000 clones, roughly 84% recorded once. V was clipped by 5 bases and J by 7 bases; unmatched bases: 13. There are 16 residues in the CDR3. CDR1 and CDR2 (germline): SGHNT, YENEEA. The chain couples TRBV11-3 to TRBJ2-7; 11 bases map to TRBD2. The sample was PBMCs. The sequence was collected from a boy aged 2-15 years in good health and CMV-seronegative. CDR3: CASSNPVLAGVGEQYF. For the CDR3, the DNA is TGTGCCAGCAGCAACCCTGTACTAGCGGGAGTAGGGGAGCAGTACTTC.